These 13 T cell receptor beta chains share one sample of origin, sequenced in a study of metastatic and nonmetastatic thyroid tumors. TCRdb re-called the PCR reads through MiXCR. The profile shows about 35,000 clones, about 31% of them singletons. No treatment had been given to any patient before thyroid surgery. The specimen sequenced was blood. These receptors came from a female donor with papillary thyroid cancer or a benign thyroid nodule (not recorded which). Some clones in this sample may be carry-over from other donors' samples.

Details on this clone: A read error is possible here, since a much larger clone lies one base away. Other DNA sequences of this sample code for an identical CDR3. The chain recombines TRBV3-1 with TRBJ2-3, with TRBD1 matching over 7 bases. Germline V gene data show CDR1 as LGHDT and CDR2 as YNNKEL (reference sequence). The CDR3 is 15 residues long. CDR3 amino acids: CASSDGTGVTDTQYF. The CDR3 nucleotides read TGCGCCAGCAGCGATGGAACAGGGGTGACAGATACGCAGTATTTT.

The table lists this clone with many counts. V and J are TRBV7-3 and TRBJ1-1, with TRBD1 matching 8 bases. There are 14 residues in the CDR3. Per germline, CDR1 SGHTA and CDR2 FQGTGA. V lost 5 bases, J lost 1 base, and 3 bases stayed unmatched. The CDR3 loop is CASSPGGENTEAFF. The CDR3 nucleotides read TGTGCCAGCAGCCCAGGGGGCGAGAACACTGAAGCTTTCTTT.

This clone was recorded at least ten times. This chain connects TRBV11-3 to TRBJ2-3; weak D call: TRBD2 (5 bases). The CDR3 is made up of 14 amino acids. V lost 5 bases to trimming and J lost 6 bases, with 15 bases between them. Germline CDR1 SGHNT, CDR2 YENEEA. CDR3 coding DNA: TGTGCCAGCAGCCTCTTGGGCGGGTCGGATACGCAGTATTTT. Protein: CASSLLGGSDTQYF.

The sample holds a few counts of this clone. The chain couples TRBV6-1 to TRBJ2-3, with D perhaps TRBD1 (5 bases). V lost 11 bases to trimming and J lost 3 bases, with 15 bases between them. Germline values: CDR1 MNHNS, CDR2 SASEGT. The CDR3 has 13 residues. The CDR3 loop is CACSAGATDTQYF. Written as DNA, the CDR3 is TGTGCCTGTTCGGCTGGGGCAACAGATACGCAGTATTTT.

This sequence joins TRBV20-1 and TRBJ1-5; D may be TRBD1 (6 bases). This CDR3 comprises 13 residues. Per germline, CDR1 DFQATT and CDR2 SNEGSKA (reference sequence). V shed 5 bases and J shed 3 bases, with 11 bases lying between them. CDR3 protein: CSAVRGLNQPQHF. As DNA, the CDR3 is TGCAGTGCTGTCAGGGGACTCAATCAGCCCCAGCATTTT.

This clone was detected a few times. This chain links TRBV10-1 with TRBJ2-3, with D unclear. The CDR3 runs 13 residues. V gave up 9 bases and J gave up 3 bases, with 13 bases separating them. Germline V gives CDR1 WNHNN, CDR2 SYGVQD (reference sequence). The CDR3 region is CARSPQWTDTQYF. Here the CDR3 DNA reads TGCGCCAGAAGTCCACAGTGGACAGATACGCAGTATTTT.

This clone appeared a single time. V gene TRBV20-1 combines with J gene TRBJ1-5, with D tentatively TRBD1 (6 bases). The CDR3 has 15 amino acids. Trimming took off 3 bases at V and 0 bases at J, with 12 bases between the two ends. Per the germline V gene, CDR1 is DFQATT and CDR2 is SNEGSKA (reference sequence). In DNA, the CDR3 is TGCAGTGCTAGCGGGGGCAGGGGTAGCAATCAGCCCCAGCATTTT. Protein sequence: CSASGGRGSNQPQHF.

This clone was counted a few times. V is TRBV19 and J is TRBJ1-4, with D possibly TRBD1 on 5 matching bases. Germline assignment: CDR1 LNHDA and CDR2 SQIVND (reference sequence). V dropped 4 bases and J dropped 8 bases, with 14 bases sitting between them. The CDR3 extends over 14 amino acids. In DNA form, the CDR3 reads TGTGCCAGTAGTAATAAGGGGATCGGCGAAAAACTGTTTTTT. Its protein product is CASSNKGIGEKLFF.

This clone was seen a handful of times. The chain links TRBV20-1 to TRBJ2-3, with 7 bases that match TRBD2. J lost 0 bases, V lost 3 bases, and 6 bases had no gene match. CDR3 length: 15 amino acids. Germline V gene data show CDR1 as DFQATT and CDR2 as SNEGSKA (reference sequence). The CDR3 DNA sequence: TGCAGTGCTAGCCTAGCGGAATCTAGCACAGATACGCAGTATTTT. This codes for CSASLAESSTDTQYF.

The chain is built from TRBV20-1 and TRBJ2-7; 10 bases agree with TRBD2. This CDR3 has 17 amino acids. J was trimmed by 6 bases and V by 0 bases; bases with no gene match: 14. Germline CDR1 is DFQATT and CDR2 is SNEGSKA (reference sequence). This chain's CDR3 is CSARDNRPSGRRSEQYF. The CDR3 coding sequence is TGCAGTGCTAGAGATAATAGGCCTAGCGGGAGACGGTCCGAGCAGTACTTC.

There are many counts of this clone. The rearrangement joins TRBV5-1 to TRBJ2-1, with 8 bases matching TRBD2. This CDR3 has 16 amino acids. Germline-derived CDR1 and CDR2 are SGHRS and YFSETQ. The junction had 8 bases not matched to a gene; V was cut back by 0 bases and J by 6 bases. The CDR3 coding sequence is TGCGCCAGCAGCTTGGGTAGCGGGATCGGGTCCAATGAGCAGTTCTTC. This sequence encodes CASSLGSGIGSNEQFF. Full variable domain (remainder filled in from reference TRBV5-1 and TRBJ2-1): KAGVTQTPRYLIKTRGQQVTLSCSPISGHRSVSWYQQTPGQGLQFLFEYFSETQRNKGNFPGRFSGRQFSNSRSEMNVSTLELGDSALYLCASSLGSGIGSNEQFFGPGTRLTVL.

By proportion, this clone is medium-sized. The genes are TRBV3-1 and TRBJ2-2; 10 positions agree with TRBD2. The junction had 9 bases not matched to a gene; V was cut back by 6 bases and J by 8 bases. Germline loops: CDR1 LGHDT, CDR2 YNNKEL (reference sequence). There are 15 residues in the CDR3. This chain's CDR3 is CASSLSGRALGELFF. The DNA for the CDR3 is TGTGCCAGCAGTCTAAGCGGGAGGGCCTTAGGGGAGCTGTTTTTT.

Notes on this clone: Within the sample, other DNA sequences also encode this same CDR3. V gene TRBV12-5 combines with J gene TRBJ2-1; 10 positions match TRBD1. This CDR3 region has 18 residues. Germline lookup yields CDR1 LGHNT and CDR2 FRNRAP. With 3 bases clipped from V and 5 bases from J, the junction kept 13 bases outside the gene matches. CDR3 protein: CASGLVRPGQGLNNEQFF. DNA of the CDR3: TGTGCTAGTGGTTTAGTAAGGCCGGGACAGGGGCTCAACAATGAGCAGTTCTTC.